A selection of T cell receptor beta chains follows, all from one sample in a study of T cell changes during pregnancy in multiple sclerosis. Data came from immunoSEQ multiplex PCR; TCRdb stores just in-frame clones and leaves some out. Among about 61,000 clones listed, more than 80% were seen once. This specimen consisted of peripheral blood, obtained in the first trimester of pregnancy. The receptor source for this set is a female donor in good health, enrolled as a control in a pregnancy study. The CDR3 runs from the conserved cysteine through the conserved F or W. The D gene is left open where the match is weak. Some rows have no size entry. The others give once, few or many, or a class for an expanded clone.

>TRBD1|15|.|TRBV5-4|TRBJ2-7
TGTGCCAGCAATAAGCCGGGACAGGGGTCCTACGAGCAGTACTTC
CASNKPGQGSYEQYF
>TRBD1|14|.|TRBV29-1|TRBJ1-5
TGCAGCGTAAAGACAGGGACAAGCAATCAGCCCCAGCATTTT
CSVKTGTSNQPQHF
>.|13|.|TRBV7-2|TRBJ1-5
TGTGCCAGCAGCTTAGCCCCCCAGGGGACCCAGCATTTT
CASSLAPQGTQHF
>TRBD1|18|.|TRBV14|TRBJ2-1
TGTGCCAGCAGCCAAGATAGTGCGGGACAGGGGCCCTACAATGAGCAGTTCTTC
CASSQDSAGQGPYNEQFF
>.|13|.|TRBV29-1|TRBJ1-3
TGCATCCCCCAATTGAGCTCTGGAAACACCATATATTTT
CIPQLSSGNTIYF
>TRBD1|15|.|TRBV5-6|TRBJ1-3
TGTGCCAGCAGCTTGTGGCAGGGGGCTGGAAACACCATATATTTT
CASSLWQGAGNTIYF
>TRBD1|16|.|TRBV2|TRBJ1-5
TGTGCCAGCAGTTTTGACAGGGTGCAGAGCAATCAGCCCCAGCATTTT
CASSFDRVQSNQPQHF
>TRBD2|16|.|TRBV7-2|TRBJ2-2
TGTGCCAGCAGCTTCCGACTAGCGGGGGGGCCGGGGGAGCTGTTTTTT
CASSFRLAGGPGELFF
>.|16|.|TRBV6-1|TRBJ2-2
TGTGCCAGCAGTGGATCCCCGGGACTGTTGACCGGGGAGCTGTTTTTT
CASSGSPGLLTGELFF
>.|13|.|TRBV19|TRBJ1-2
TGTGCCAGTAGTATAGATCTTGAGGATGGCTACACCTTC
CASSIDLEDGYTF
>TRBD1|15|.|TRBV9|TRBJ1-5
TGTGCCAGCAGCGGAGGACAGGCAAAGGACCAGCCCCAGCATTTT
CASSGGQAKDQPQHF
>.|13|.|TRBV7-8|TRBJ1-1
TGTGCCAGCAGCCAAGGGGGGGGGACTGAAGCTTTCTTT
CASSQGGGTEAFF
>.|13|.|TRBV27|TRBJ2-3
TGTGCCAGCAGGGGGGCGCCTGCAGATACGCAGTATTTT
CASRGAPADTQYF
>TRBD1|13|.|TRBV4-2|TRBJ1-1
TGTGCCAGCAGCCCCGACAGGGCCCCTGAAGCTTTCTTT
CASSPDRAPEAFF
>.|11|.|TRBV29-1|TRBJ1-1
TGCAGCGTTGAAGATTACGGCAGCGCGGCGTTT
CSVEDYGSAAF
>.|15|.|TRBV19|TRBJ1-2
TGTGCCAGTAGCATCGGGACTCCGGGGAACTATGGCTACACCTTC
CASSIGTPGNYGYTF
>.|20|.|TRBV10-3|TRBJ1-1
TGTGCCATCAGTGAGTCTGCGACAGTGAGCCCACGGAGTCTGAACACTGAAGCTTTCTTT
CAISESATVSPRSLNTEAFF
>.|14|.|TRBV12-1|TRBJ1-6
.
CASSFGQGSSPLHF
>.|11|.|TRBV6-6|TRBJ1-3
TGTGCCACCCTTAACAGAAACACCATATATTTT
CATLNRNTIYF
>.|15|.|TRBV4-3|TRBJ2-5
TGCGCCAGCAGCCTTACAGGGACCAAACAAGAGACCCAGTACTTC
CASSLTGTKQETQYF
>TRBD1|15|.|TRBV7-2|TRBJ1-6
TGTGCCAGCAGCGGACAGGGGGCGGCTAATTCACCCCTCCACTTT
CASSGQGAANSPLHF
>.|15|.|TRBV7-6|TRBJ1-1
TGTGCCAGCAGCTTAGACGCCAGGGCCAGTACTGAAGCTTTCTTT
CASSLDARASTEAFF
>.|15|.|TRBV6-1|TRBJ2-7
TGTGCCAGCAGTGGAGGCCCGTCGGGACACTACGAGCAGTACTTC
CASSGGPSGHYEQYF
>TRBD2|15|.|TRBV10-3|TRBJ2-7
TGTGCCATCAGTCTACTAGCGGGGGGTAGGTACGAGCAGTACTTC
CAISLLAGGRYEQYF
>.|13|few|TRBV7-3|TRBJ1-2
TGTGCCAGCAGCTTTTTAGGCGGGGTAGGCTACACCTTC
CASSFLGGVGYTF
>.|13|.|TRBV7-3|TRBJ1-1
TGTGCCAGCAGCGCCCAGAGGGGGACTGAAGCTTTCTTT
CASSAQRGTEAFF
>TRBD1|13|.|TRBV6-5|TRBJ1-5
TGTGCCAGCCGGGGACAGGAGCTTCAGCCCCAGCATTTT
CASRGQELQPQHF
>TRBD2|17|.|TRBV7-2|TRBJ2-1
TGTGCCAGCAGCTCTCCTAGCGGGGGGGCCAATTACAATGAGCAGTTCTTC
CASSSPSGGANYNEQFF
>TRBD2|17|.|TRBV5-1|TRBJ2-1
TGCGCCAGCAGCTTGGGGGGACTAGGCGGTTCCTACAATGAGCAGTTCTTC
CASSLGGLGGSYNEQFF
>.|13|once|TRBV30|TRBJ1-2
TGTGCCTGGAGTGTACAAGGATCAGGCGGCTACACCTTC
CAWSVQGSGGYTF
>TRBD2|13|.|TRBV6-5|TRBJ2-4
TGTGCCAGCAGCCGAGGGACTAGCCACATTCAGTACTTC
CASSRGTSHIQYF
>.|17|.|TRBV7-9|TRBJ1-6
TGTGCCAGCAGCTTCGCGGAGGTTGGATCCTATAATTCACCCCTCCACTTT
CASSFAEVGSYNSPLHF
>.|14|.|TRBV6-5|TRBJ1-1
TGTGCCAGCAGTTACTCCAGGGGAAACGCTGAAGCTTTCTTT
CASSYSRGNAEAFF
>.|13|.|TRBV10-3|TRBJ1-1
TGTGCCATCAGTGAGTCGGGGGGGGTCGAAGCTTTCTTT
CAISESGGVEAFF
>.|13|.|TRBV6-4|TRBJ1-1
TGTGCCAGCAGTGTGACAGTGAACACTGAAGCTTTCTTT
CASSVTVNTEAFF
>TRBD1|17|.|TRBV7-9|TRBJ2-5
TGTGCCAGCAGCTTAGTGAGGGACAGGGGCTATAAAGAGACCCAGTACTTC
CASSLVRDRGYKETQYF
>.|14|few|TRBV4-1|TRBJ1-2
TGCGCCAGCAGCCAAAACAGTGCCTACTATGGCTACACCTTC
CASSQNSAYYGYTF
>TRBD2|15|.|TRBV2|TRBJ2-3
TGTGCCAGCATAGGAAGGGCGGGGGGGCCAGATACGCAGTATTTT
CASIGRAGGPDTQYF
>TRBD1|14|.|TRBV7-3|TRBJ2-5
TGTGCCAGCAGCCCGGGACAGAACCAAGAGACCCAGTACTTC
CASSPGQNQETQYF
>.|13|once|TRBV5-1|TRBJ1-1
TGCGCCAGCAGCTTGGATGCGGGAACTGAAGCTTTCTTT
CASSLDAGTEAFF
>.|16|.|TRBV14|TRBJ2-7
TGTGCCAGCAGCCAAGATCCCCGTGACTTGGGCTACGAGCAGTACTTC
CASSQDPRDLGYEQYF
>TRBD1|15|.|TRBV5-1|TRBJ2-7
TGCGCCAGCAGCTTCGGCGACAGGGACCTGGGCGAGCAGTACTTC
CASSFGDRDLGEQYF
>.|15|.|TRBV7-7|TRBJ2-1
TGTGCTAGCAGCCTAGACCACACCTCCTACAATGAGCAGTTCTTC
CASSLDHTSYNEQFF
>TRBD1|13|.|TRBV4-1|TRBJ1-1
TGCGCCAGCAGCCAACTGACAGGGACTGAAGCTTTCTTT
CASSQLTGTEAFF
>.|13|.|TRBV13|TRBJ2-2
TGTGCCAGCAGCCAAGGGGAACGCGGGGAGCTGTTTTTT
CASSQGERGELFF
>.|14|.|TRBV19|TRBJ2-3
TGTGCCAGTAGTACGACAGCGACTACAGATACGCAGTATTTT
CASSTTATTDTQYF
>.|16|few|TRBV27|TRBJ1-1
TGTGCCAGCAGTTTATCGCAGGGCCGGGTGGGCACTGAAGCTTTCTTT
CASSLSQGRVGTEAFF
>.|14|.|TRBV2|TRBJ1-4
TGTGCCAGCACGGGCGGGTGGACTAATGAAAAACTGTTTTTT
CASTGGWTNEKLFF
>TRBD1|13|.|TRBV30|TRBJ1-2
TGTGCCTGGAGTGCCAGCGAGACAGGGAACTACACCTTC
CAWSASETGNYTF